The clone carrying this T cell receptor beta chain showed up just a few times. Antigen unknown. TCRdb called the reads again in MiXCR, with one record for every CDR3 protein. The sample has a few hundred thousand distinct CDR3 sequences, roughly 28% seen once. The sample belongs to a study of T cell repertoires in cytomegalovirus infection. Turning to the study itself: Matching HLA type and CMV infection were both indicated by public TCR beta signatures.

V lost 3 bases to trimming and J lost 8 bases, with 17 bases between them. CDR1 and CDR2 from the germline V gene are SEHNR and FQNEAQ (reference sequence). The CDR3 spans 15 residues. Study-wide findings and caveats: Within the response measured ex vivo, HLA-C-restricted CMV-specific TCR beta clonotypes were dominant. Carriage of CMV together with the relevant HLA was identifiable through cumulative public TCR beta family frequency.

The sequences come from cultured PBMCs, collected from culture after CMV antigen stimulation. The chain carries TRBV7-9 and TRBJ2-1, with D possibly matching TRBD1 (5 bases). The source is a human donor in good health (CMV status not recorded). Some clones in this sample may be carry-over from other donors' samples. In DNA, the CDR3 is TGTGCCAGCAGCTTTCCCCGGGTCCCCAGGGATGAGCAGTTCTTC. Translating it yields CASSFPRVPRDEQFF.